This TCR beta chain was captured by sequencing in a study of identical twins. V dropped 1 base and J dropped 2; count of bases not matched to a gene: 4. Germline values: CDR1 KGHSH, CDR2 LQKENI. This CDR3 comprises 18 residues. TCRdb passed the 5' RACE reads through MiXCR, listing each CDR3 protein once. The table includes about 470,000 distinct CDR3 sequences, about 24% detected once. On this clonotype itself: Its antigen is not identified.

Points from the study as a whole: Insertions were reduced in abundant cord blood beta clonotypes but not in memory repertoires. One should note that invariant MAIT and iNKT cells could partly confound zero-insertion analyses.

These same data were also listed under a study on T cells expressing NK-cell markers. That work contributes: Four donors' CD3+CD56-NKG2C+ cells were dominated by the same clonotypes. No clear determination of HCMV specificity was made for expanded NKG2C+ T cell clones.

Sequenced: CD4+ T cells sorted from blood. The chain is built from TRBV18 and TRBJ2-3; 15 bases are shared with TRBD2. The receptor was derived from a woman between 18 and 30 years old in good health. The CDR3 nucleotides read TGTGCCAGCTCACCACAGGGACTAGCGGGAGGATTCACAGATACGCAGTATTTT. It specifies CASSPQGLAGGFTDTQYF.